This TCR beta chain comes out of a study of T cells in Graves' hyperthyroidism and ophthalmopathy. Study at large: The initial diagnosis was the point when peripheral blood was collected, ahead of any treatment. Points from the study as a whole: In blood, most of the thyroid clonotypes expanded above 0.001 were also present. Researchers report that a 13 V-J model separated ophthalmopathy from stable hyperthyroidism.

Amplification of TCR beta CDR3 regions was performed using RNA transcripts as template. An initial round of RT-PCR targeting the TCR CDR3 relied on the HTBI primer set. TCRdb used MiXCR to reprocess the multiplex PCR reads, holding one entry per CDR3 protein. The sample yields under 350,000 distinct CDR3 sequences, 15% to 20% seen once. Clinical symptoms, serum thyroxine and TRAb, thyroid ultrasound and orbital computed tomography together formed the diagnostic basis. Trimming took off 0 bases at V and 0 bases at J, with 7 bases between the two ends. The germline V gene has CDR1 SGHRS and CDR2 YFSETQ. The CDR3 runs to 16 residues. This clonotype was found a few times. Its antigen is not known.

The receptor was isolated from a woman aged 45-59 years with Graves' hyperthyroidism. This chain connects TRBV5-1 to TRBJ1-6, with TRBD1 as a possible D gene (6 bases). The sequenced sample was blood. CDR3 in amino acids: CASSLGTDSYNSPLHF. Written as DNA, the CDR3 is TGCGCCAGCAGCTTGGGGACAGACTCCTATAATTCACCCCTCCACTTT.